This record covers a single T cell receptor beta chain. The data derive from a study of a mutant IDH1 vaccine in newly diagnosed glioma. Overall study: Treated patients comprised approximately 60% males and around 38% females, mean age roughly 44 years. Standard pretreatment was either radiotherapy, temozolomide, or, for most, radiochemotherapy with temozolomide.

Germline lookup yields CDR1 SEHNR and CDR2 FQNEAQ (reference sequence). The CDR3 is made up of 14 amino acids. V was clipped by 5 bases and J by 0 bases, with 11 bases between them. Time point of the sample: baseline, week 1 (first vaccination visit). The treatment here: pre-vaccination baseline after standard-of-care therapy. Patients carried new grade 3 or 4 IDH1-mutant astrocytomas lacking nuclear ATRX. Libraries were prepared by immunoSEQ multiplex PCR; TCRdb keeps only in-frame clonotypes and omits some of them. This table has some 38,000 clones, about nine tenths appearing once. The receptor comes from a man aged 18-30 years with glioma. Sample: PBMCs, taken from a glioma patient treated with radiotherapy, temozolomide or both. The genes are TRBV7-9 and TRBJ2-7, with a weak D call TRBD2 (6 bases). CDR3 sequence (DNA): TGTGCCAGCAGCCCGGGACTCTCCTCCTACGAGCAGTACTTC. It yields the protein CASSPGLSSYEQYF.